This section outlines one TCR beta chain sequence together with its context. This sample is part of a study of blood T cell repertoires in COVID-19. At the level of the study: PBMCs, B-cell-depleted T cells, or T cells provided the cDNA or gDNA that made up the material.

Adults between about 18 and 95 years of age took part from under 25 US areas. Cohorts were assigned according to the clinical history that participants reported. CDR1 is ENHRY and CDR2 is SYGVKD in the germline V gene. Trimming took 0 bases from V and 0 from J, leaving 11 bases between them. The CDR3 spans 17 residues. In the study's own analysis: Reference gene primers were amplified, and this amplification served to estimate nucleated cell counts. Clones were sequenced by immunoSEQ multiplex PCR, and TCRdb holds only the in-frame ones, with some missing. That table is the source of V, J and clone size, and D and trimming were worked out from the DNA. The table records about 300,000 clones, around 86% of them present only once.

The sample was PBMCs or T cells enriched from blood (not recorded which). This TCR was sampled from a woman between 18 and 29 years old who had recovered from COVID-19. V usage is TRBV10-3 and J usage is TRBJ1-4; weak D call: TRBD1 (5 bases). The CDR3 loop is CAISESGGAATNEKLFF. The CDR3 DNA sequence: TGTGCCATCAGTGAGTCAGGAGGGGCCGCAACTAATGAAAAACTGTTTTTT.